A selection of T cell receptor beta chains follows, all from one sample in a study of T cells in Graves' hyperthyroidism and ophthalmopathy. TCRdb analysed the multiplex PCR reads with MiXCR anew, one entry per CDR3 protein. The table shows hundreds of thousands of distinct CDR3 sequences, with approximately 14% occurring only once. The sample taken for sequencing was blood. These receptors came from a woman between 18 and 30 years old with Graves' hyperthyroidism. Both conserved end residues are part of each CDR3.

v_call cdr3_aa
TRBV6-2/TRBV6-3 CASSWSWDRNQPQHF
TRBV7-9 CASSRQGSQETQYF
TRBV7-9 CASSLVGTANEKLFF
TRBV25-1 CASSGGPGGSGANVLTF
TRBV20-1 CSVGGEGGFSYEQYF
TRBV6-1 CASSQGGGWTEAFF
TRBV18 CASSPFNSNQPQHF
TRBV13 CASSFQGNGIQYF
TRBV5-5 CASSSTGADEKLFF
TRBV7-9 CASSAWTSGSGTGELFF
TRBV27 CASSFRLAADTQYF
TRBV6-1 CASSYRGGAKNIQYF
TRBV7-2 CASSLPPFSYEQYF
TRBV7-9 CASSLVSRPEQFF
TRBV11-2 CASSHRDYEQFF
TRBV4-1 CASSQPNRGHETQYF
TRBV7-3 CASTDPTVQGFF
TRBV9 CASSAGSAQLYEQYF
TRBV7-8 CASSPHLPSGRAVYQPQHF
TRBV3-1 CASSPRLGWAKNIQYF
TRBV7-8 CASSFSGQTYQPQHF
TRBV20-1 CSARDPGQGSHEQYF
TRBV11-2 CASILDVRGAGSDEQYF
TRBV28 CASSYPWVDRGLQAGELFF
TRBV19 CASSIPQGQIGYNEQFF
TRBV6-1 CASSPAGSNQPQHF
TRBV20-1 CSAQGPTSPAADTQYF
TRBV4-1 CASSQVGQAGYEQYF
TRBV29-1 CSVGYGNTEAFF
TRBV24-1 CATSDLSAGHQETQYF
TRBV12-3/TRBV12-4 CASSLGPIQSNYGYTF
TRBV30 CGTGRGQASYNEQFF
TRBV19 CASSPNSGRRTGELFF
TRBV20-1 CSARDATSGSFETQYF
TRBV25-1 CASSEAPTSGRVLGSEQYF
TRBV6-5 CASSYSYQKGLASYEQYF
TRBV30 CAWSPGQQETQYF
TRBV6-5 CASSYSKVGNQPQHF
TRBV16 CASSQRTGLDYEQYF
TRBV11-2 CASSLGSWTYGYTF
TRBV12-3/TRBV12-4 CASSLAYSDEKLFF
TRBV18 CASSPEVTEQFF
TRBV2 CASSEISSNYGYTF
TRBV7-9 CASSLEVGEAFF
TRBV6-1 CASSSGTGFGIEGYTF
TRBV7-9 CASSLTPSGRARGYEQYF
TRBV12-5 CASGLETGRNTQYF
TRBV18 CASSLRTPNEQFF
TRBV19 CASRDRSRDPYEQYF
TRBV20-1 CSAMDPGGEQFF
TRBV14 CASSQGPGEPNETQYF
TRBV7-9 CASSPRTGPMNTEAFF
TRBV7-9 CASPSPTGEDYTF
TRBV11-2 CASSLITYEQYF
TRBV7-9 CASSSKSRLSSGNTIYF
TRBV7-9 CASSLALKGTDTQYF
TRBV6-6 CASSYSGRKDEQFF